What follows is one T cell receptor beta chain and its context. Clones were read by immunoSEQ multiplex PCR, and TCRdb kept only the in-frame ones, dropping some. The table includes about 2.4 million clones, more than 80% detected once. Trimming took 5 bases from V and 6 from J; bases not matched to a gene: 7. The CDR3 totals 14 residues. Per the germline V gene, CDR1 is LNHDA and CDR2 is SQIVND (reference sequence). This record belongs to a study of shared clonotypes between healthy human individuals. Sample: naive CD4+ T cells sorted from blood. Subset here: CD45RA+ positively selected. This clonotype originated in a man aged 18-30 years in good health. V and J are TRBV19 and TRBJ1-5, with 7 bases fitting TRBD1. The CDR3 sequence: CASSARGLSQPQHF. The DNA of the CDR3 is TGTGCCAGTAGTGCCAGGGGGTTAAGTCAGCCCCAGCATTTT.